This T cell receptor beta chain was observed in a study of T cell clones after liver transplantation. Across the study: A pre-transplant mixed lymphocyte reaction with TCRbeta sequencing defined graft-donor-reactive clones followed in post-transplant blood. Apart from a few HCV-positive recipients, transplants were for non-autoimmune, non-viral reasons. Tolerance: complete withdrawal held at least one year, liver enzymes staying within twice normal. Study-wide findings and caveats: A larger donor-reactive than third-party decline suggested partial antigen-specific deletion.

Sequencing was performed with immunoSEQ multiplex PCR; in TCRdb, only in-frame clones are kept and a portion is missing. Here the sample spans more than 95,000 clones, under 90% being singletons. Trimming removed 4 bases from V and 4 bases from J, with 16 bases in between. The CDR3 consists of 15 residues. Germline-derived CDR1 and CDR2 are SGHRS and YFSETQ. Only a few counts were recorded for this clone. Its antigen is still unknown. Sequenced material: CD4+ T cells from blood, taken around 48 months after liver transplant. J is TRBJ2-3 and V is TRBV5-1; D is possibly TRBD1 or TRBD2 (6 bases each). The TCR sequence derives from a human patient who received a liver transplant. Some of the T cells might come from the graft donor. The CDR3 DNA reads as TGCGCCAGCAGCGCAGGGGAGGAGGGGGCAGATACGCAGTATTTT. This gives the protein CASSAGEEGADTQYF.